The source of this TCR beta chain is a study of Graves' ophthalmopathy and Graves' hyperthyroidism. Concerning this clonotype: What it recognizes is unknown.

Whole-study findings and limits: Sensitivity reached 85% to 90% and specificity roughly 82% for a 13-signature model separating ophthalmopathy from stable hyperthyroidism.

CDR3 length: 16 amino acids. With 0 bases removed from V and 4 bases from J, the gap between germline ends came to 12 bases. Germline V gives CDR1 LGHNA, CDR2 YNFKEQ. Using RNA transcripts, the TCR beta CDR3 regions were amplified. RT-PCR with HTBI primers came first, then second-round multiplex PCR. MiXCR was run by TCRdb on the multiplex PCR reads, yielding one entry per CDR3 protein. The sample records over a million distinct CDR3 sequences, 35% to 45% being singletons. This clonotype was sampled from an adult man with Graves' hyperthyroidism. The sequenced material came from peripheral blood or thyroid tissue (not recorded which). This chain links TRBV4-2 with TRBJ2-2; TRBD1 might be the D (6 bases). This chain's CDR3 is CASSQDGTGTTGELFF. The CDR3 DNA is TGTGCCAGCAGCCAAGATGGAACAGGGACCACCGGGGAGCTGTTTTTT.